Below are 9 T cell receptor beta chains sequenced from a single sample in a study of CD8 T cells in ankylosing spondylitis. Study-level findings and limits: In ankylosing spondylitis blood, a motif of several highly homologous TCR beta variants appeared characteristic.

Their recognized antigens are unknown. TCRdb re-called the 5' RACE reads through MiXCR, storing one row per CDR3 protein. The sample has some 800,000 distinct CDR3 sequences; 12% are singletons. Sequencing was carried out using blood, either unsorted or a sorted T cell fraction (not recorded which). These TCRs come from a male donor with ankylosing spondylitis.

This clonotype was seen a few times. The rearrangement links TRBV18 to TRBJ1-2; unclear D gene. Germline lookup yields CDR1 KGHSH and CDR2 LQKENI. V was clipped by 3 bases and J by 6 bases, with 17 bases between them. The CDR3 runs 15 residues. The CDR3, as DNA: TGTGCCAGCTCACCCGACGCAATCCCGGTCCATGGCTACACCTTC. Its translation is CASSPDAIPVHGYTF.

This clonotype has just a few counts. J is TRBJ2-5 and V is TRBV7-2; 12 nucleotides agree with TRBD2. The CDR3 sequence is 15 residues long. With V trimmed by 5 bases and J by 3 bases, 4 bases remained unmatched. Germline values: CDR1 SGHTA, CDR2 FQGNSA. CDR3 protein: CASSMTSGREETQYF. The CDR3, as DNA: TGTGCCAGCAGCATGACTAGCGGGAGAGAAGAGACCCAGTACTTC.

Details on this clonotype: At one of its ends the junction is not consistent with the germline gene, which may arise from a read error. This chain joins TRBV7-7 and TRBJ2-5, with D possibly being TRBD2 (5 bases). CDR1 is SSHAT, CDR2 FNYEAQ, per germline (reference sequence). The CDR3 length is 15 residues. CDR3: CASSLDGLRQETQYF. As DNA, the CDR3 is TGTGCTAGCAGCTTGGACGGACTGCGCCAAGAGACCCAGTACTTC.

This clonotype was seen many times. The V call is TRBV5-1, the J call TRBJ2-7; tentatively, D is TRBD1 (6 bases). The V and J ends lost 0 bases and 0 bases respectively, with 10 bases between them. The germline V gene has CDR1 SGHRS and CDR2 YFSETQ. The CDR3 is 15 amino acids. The CDR3 spells CASSLALQGSYEQYF. The CDR3 coding sequence is TGCGCCAGCAGCTTGGCCTTACAGGGCTCCTACGAGCAGTACTTC. Together with reference TRBV5-1 and TRBJ2-7, the CDR3 gives the full variable domain: KAGVTQTPRYLIKTRGQQVTLSCSPISGHRSVSWYQQTPGQGLQFLFEYFSETQRNKGNFPGRFSGRQFSNSRSEMNVSTLELGDSALYLCASSLALQGSYEQYFGPGTRLTVT.

The chain has TRBV5-1 and TRBJ2-5; possibly TRBD2 for D (6 bases). The CDR3 loop spans 16 amino acids. Germline V gives CDR1 SGHRS, CDR2 YFSETQ. Trimming left V 0 bases short and J 1 base short, with 13 bases between. The CDR3 loop reads CASSLGAGTLQETQYF. CDR3 in DNA: TGCGCCAGCAGCTTGGGGGCGGGAACCCTCCAAGAGACCCAGTACTTC.

This clonotype occurred many times. V is TRBV5-1 and J is TRBJ2-1; D remains unclear. Looked up from germline, CDR1 is SGHRS and CDR2 is YFSETQ. The CDR3 has 12 amino acids. Between the trimmed V and J ends, which lost 4 bases and 5 bases, there was a span of 7 bases. The CDR3: CASSVPHNEQFF. For the CDR3, the DNA is TGCGCCAGCAGCGTACCACACAATGAGCAGTTCTTC.

The CDR3: CASSPPERSSGNTIYF. The CDR3 bases are TGTGCCAGCTCACCACCGGAGAGAAGCTCTGGAAACACCATATATTTT. The chain links TRBV18 to TRBJ1-3; D unclear. The CDR3 has 16 amino acids. The V gene lost 0 bases and the J gene lost 0 bases, with 9 bases spanning the gap. Per the germline V gene, CDR1 is KGHSH and CDR2 is LQKENI.

Ten or more counts support this clonotype. V gene TRBV29-1 combines with J gene TRBJ2-5; 7 positions match TRBD2. This CDR3 has 16 amino acids. V lost 0 bases, J lost 1 base, and 8 bases stayed unmatched. Per germline, CDR1 SQVTM and CDR2 ANQGSEA. CDR3 residues: CSVEDLGSGVQETQYF. The CDR3 DNA sequence: TGCAGCGTTGAAGATCTGGGAAGCGGGGTCCAAGAGACCCAGTACTTC.

This chain links TRBV7-2 with TRBJ2-7; 11 nucleotides align to TRBD2. Trimming at V came to 6 bases and at J to 6 bases, leaving 7 bases not matched to a gene. This CDR3 is 14 amino acids long. Germline loops: CDR1 SGHTA, CDR2 FQGNSA. CDR3 sequence: CASRPSGRSGEQYF. As DNA, the CDR3 is TGTGCCAGCAGACCTAGCGGGAGGTCGGGCGAGCAGTACTTC.